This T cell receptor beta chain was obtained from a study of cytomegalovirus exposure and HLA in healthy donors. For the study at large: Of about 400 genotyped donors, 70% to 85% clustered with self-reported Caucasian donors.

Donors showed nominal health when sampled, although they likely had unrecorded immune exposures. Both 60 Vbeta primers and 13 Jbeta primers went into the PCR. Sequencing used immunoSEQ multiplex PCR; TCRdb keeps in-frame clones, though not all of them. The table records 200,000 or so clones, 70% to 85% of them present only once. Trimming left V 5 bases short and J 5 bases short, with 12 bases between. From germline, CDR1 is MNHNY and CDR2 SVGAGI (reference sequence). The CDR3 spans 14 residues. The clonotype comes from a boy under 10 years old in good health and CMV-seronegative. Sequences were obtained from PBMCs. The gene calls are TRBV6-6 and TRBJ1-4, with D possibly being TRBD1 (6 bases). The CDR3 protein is CASSLQGGNEKLFF. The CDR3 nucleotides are TGTGCCAGCAGTCTACAGGGTGGAAATGAAAAACTGTTTTTT.